This entry lists 19 T cell receptor beta chains sequenced from one sample in a study of blood T cell repertoires in COVID-19. Here immunoSEQ multiplex PCR was the method, and the copy in TCRdb shows in-frame clones only, minus some. The sample includes some 300,000 clones, 85% to 90% of them seen just once. Sequences were obtained from PBMCs or T cells enriched from blood (not recorded which). These receptors originate from a woman in her 30s who had recovered from COVID-19.

This rearrangement joins TRBV14 to TRBJ1-3; a weak D match, TRBD1 (5 bases). This CDR3 contains 16 residues. Germline CDR1 SGHDN, CDR2 FVKESK. Deletions cut 2 bases from V and 2 bases from J, with 13 bases between. CDR3 region: CASSQRQSMPGNTIYF. CDR3 coding DNA: TGTGCCAGCAGCCAAAGACAGAGTATGCCTGGAAACACCATATATTTT.

This chain connects TRBV7-8 to TRBJ2-7; possibly TRBD2 for D (6 bases). CDR3 length equals 15 residues. CDR1 and CDR2 from the germline V gene are SGHVS and FQNEAQ. Deletions cut 5 bases from V and 2 bases from J, with 16 bases between. The CDR3 spells CASSPTSIRTYEQYF. CDR3 in DNA: TGTGCCAGCAGCCCTACTAGCATTCGTACCTACGAGCAGTACTTC.

A word on this clone: The sample holds other DNA sequences that translate to the same CDR3. This chain connects TRBV9 to TRBJ1-1, with D perhaps matching TRBD1 (5 bases). The germline V gene has CDR1 SGDLS and CDR2 YYNGEE. The CDR3 length is 13 residues. Trimming cost V 1 base and J 5 bases, with 9 bases left between them. The CDR3 nucleotides are TGTGCCAGCAGCGTAACCGGGGGGACTGAAGCTTTCTTT. Its protein product is CASSVTGGTEAFF.

The rearrangement links TRBV7-2 to TRBJ2-1; 9 bases align to TRBD2. Per the germline V gene, CDR1 is SGHTA and CDR2 is FQGNSA. The CDR3 is 16 residues long. V dropped 6 bases and J dropped 2; count of bases not matched to a gene: 8. The CDR3 DNA follows: TGTGCCAGCAGTTCGCGGGAGGGACCCCCCTACAATGAGCAGTTCTTC. Its translation is CASSSREGPPYNEQFF.

The CDR3 DNA reads TGTGCCAGCACCTCACGTCAACGGGGACTAGCGGCCTTACCACACTACGAGCAGTACTTC. This translates into CASTSRQRGLAALPHYEQYF. The J gene is TRBJ2-7, the V gene TRBV27; TRBD2 matches 11 bases. CDR1 MNHEY and CDR2 SMNVEV come from the germline V gene (reference sequence). This CDR3 comprises 20 residues. V shed 7 bases, J shed 3 bases, and the junction held 23 bases outside the gene matches.

This clone was seen only a few times. The chain links TRBV7-9 to TRBJ2-1, with TRBD2 matching over 10 bases. There are 15 residues in the CDR3. CDR1 and CDR2 (germline): SEHNR, FQNEAQ (reference sequence). J gave up 7 bases and V 1 base, and 4 bases lay outside the gene matches. The chain's CDR3 is CASSLELAGANEQFF. CDR3 nucleotides: TGTGCCAGCAGCTTAGAGCTAGCGGGAGCTAATGAGCAGTTCTTC.

As concerns this clone: The sample has other DNA sequences that encode this CDR3 too. The chain combines TRBV7-2 with TRBJ2-1, with TRBD2 identical over 11 bases. CDR3 length equals 17 residues. Germline assignment: CDR1 SGHTA and CDR2 FQGNSA. Trimming took 4 bases from V and 4 from J; bases not matched to a gene: 9. Here the CDR3 reads CASSSSLAGAPYNEQFF. The CDR3 region has the DNA TGTGCCAGCAGCTCGTCACTAGCGGGAGCGCCATACAATGAGCAGTTCTTC.

This clone occurred once. The chain employs TRBV6-5 and TRBJ2-2; 8 positions match TRBD1. Germline trimming cut 2 bases from V and 4 bases from J; bases unmatched to any gene: 3. This CDR3 comprises 15 residues. Germline CDR1 is MNHEY and CDR2 is SVGAGI. The CDR3 region is CASSYATGVTGELFF. The CDR3 coding sequence is TGTGCCAGCAGTTACGCGACAGGGGTCACCGGGGAGCTGTTTTTT.

The chain is built from TRBV5-4 and TRBJ2-3; 9 bases match TRBD2. CDR1 SGHNT and CDR2 YYREEE come from the germline V gene (reference sequence). V dropped 4 bases and J dropped 2; count of bases not matched to a gene: 8. The CDR3 has 16 amino acids. The CDR3 DNA is TGTGCCAGCAGCCAGAAAAGCGGGAGGTCCACAGATACGCAGTATTTT. Translated, it gives CASSQKSGRSTDTQYF. Based on the CDR3 plus reference TRBV5-4 and TRBJ2-3, the full variable domain is ETGVTQSPTHLIKTRGQQVTLRCSSQSGHNTVSWYQQALGQGPQFIFQYYREEENGRGNFPPRFSGLQFPNYSSELNVNALELDDSALYLCASSQKSGRSTDTQYFGPGTRLTVL.

This clone was found a few times. The chain is built from TRBV27 and TRBJ2-7, with TRBD2 identical over 11 bases. CDR3 length equals 18 residues. Germline V gives CDR1 MNHEY, CDR2 SMNVEV (reference sequence). Losses at the gene ends were 6 bases for V and 5 bases for J; bases not matched to a gene: 18. The CDR3 protein is CASRPLGTLAGGPHEQYF. The CDR3 nucleotides read TGTGCCAGCAGACCCCTCGGCACCTTAGCGGGAGGGCCCCACGAGCAGTACTTC.

The chain is built from TRBV28 and TRBJ2-2; D unclear. The CDR3 length is 14 residues. CDR1 and CDR2 from the germline V gene are MDHEN and SYDVKM. The V gene lost 6 bases and the J gene lost 7 bases, with 15 bases spanning the gap. The CDR3 loop reads CASSRLLPNGELFF. CDR3 nucleotide sequence: TGTGCCAGCAGCCGACTCCTACCGAACGGGGAGCTGTTTTTT.

This clone was counted only a few times. The rearrangement joins TRBV29-1 to TRBJ1-1; D is uncertain. Germline V lookup: CDR1 SQVTM, CDR2 ANQGSEA. Trimming took 7 bases from V and 10 from J, leaving 16 bases between them. The CDR3 totals 11 residues. CDR3 sequence reads: CSAYNAGRAFF. The CDR3 DNA is TGCAGCGCCTACAACGCGGGGAGAGCTTTCTTT.

This chain uses TRBV27 with TRBJ1-1; 7 bases are a match to TRBD1. Germline V gene lookup returns CDR1 MNHEY and CDR2 SMNVEV (reference sequence). CDR3 length equals 14 residues. V was pared by 6 bases and J by 7 bases, with 11 bases of the junction left unmatched. The CDR3 spells CASRPTGIFGEAFF. CDR3 coding DNA: TGTGCCAGCAGGCCGACAGGGATTTTTGGTGAAGCTTTCTTT.

The genes are TRBV10-3 and TRBJ1-5, with D possibly being TRBD1 (6 bases). Germline values: CDR1 ENHRY, CDR2 SYGVKD. This CDR3 contains 12 residues. Trimming cost V 10 bases and J 1 base, with 8 bases left between them. Here the CDR3 reads CATGQSNQPQHF. The DNA of the CDR3 is TGTGCCACTGGACAGAGCAATCAGCCCCAGCATTTT.

This chain joins TRBV4-2 and TRBJ2-4, with 7 bases that match TRBD2. J was trimmed by 0 bases and V by 0 bases; bases with no gene match: 11. Looked up from germline, CDR1 is LGHNA and CDR2 is YNFKEQ. The CDR3 has 19 amino acids. CDR3 sequence: CASSQDWASGILAKNIQYF. Here the CDR3 DNA reads TGTGCCAGCAGCCAAGATTGGGCTAGCGGAATACTAGCCAAAAACATTCAGTACTTC.

The V gene is TRBV28, the J gene TRBJ1-2, with D possibly matching TRBD1 (5 bases). The CDR3 length is 17 residues. V was shortened by 2 bases and J by 3 bases, with 19 bases between the two germline ends. Germline assignment: CDR1 MDHEN and CDR2 SYDVKM. CDR3 sequence: CASSLVFRGTFDYGYTF. The CDR3 bases are TGTGCCAGCAGTTTAGTGTTCCGGGGGACTTTTGACTATGGCTACACCTTC.

This chain links TRBV28 with TRBJ2-5; D is possibly TRBD1 (6 bases). The CDR3 runs to 14 residues. V was trimmed by 1 base and J by 5 bases, leaving 11 bases between them. Per germline, CDR1 MDHEN and CDR2 SYDVKM. The CDR3 DNA reads TGTGCCAGCAGTTTATTTCAGGGGTTGGAGACCCAGTACTTC. Protein sequence: CASSLFQGLETQYF. The full variable domain, completed using reference TRBV28 and TRBJ2-5, is DVKVTQSSRYLVKRTGEKVFLECVQDMDHENMFWYRQDPGLGLRLIYFSYDVKMKEKGDIPEGYSVSREKKERFSLILESASTNQTSMYLCASSLFQGLETQYFGPGTRLLVL.

The J gene is TRBJ2-1, the V gene TRBV6-2 or TRBV6-3, with unresolved D. This CDR3 contains 13 residues. Germline CDR1 reads MNHEY; CDR2 reads SVGEGT. V lost 2 bases and J lost 8, with 10 bases in between. The CDR3 DNA reads TGTGCCAGCAGTTACAAAGAGGTCGATGAGCAGTTCTTC. Residues: CASSYKEVDEQFF.

The rearrangement links TRBV7-2 to TRBJ1-5; a possible D gene is TRBD1 (5 bases). From germline, CDR1 is SGHTA and CDR2 FQGNSA. V shed 1 base and J shed 9 bases, with 10 bases lying between them. This CDR3 is 13 amino acids long. The CDR3 loop reads CASSLERGGPQHF. In DNA, the CDR3 is TGTGCCAGCAGCTTAGAGCGGGGGGGGCCCCAGCATTTT.